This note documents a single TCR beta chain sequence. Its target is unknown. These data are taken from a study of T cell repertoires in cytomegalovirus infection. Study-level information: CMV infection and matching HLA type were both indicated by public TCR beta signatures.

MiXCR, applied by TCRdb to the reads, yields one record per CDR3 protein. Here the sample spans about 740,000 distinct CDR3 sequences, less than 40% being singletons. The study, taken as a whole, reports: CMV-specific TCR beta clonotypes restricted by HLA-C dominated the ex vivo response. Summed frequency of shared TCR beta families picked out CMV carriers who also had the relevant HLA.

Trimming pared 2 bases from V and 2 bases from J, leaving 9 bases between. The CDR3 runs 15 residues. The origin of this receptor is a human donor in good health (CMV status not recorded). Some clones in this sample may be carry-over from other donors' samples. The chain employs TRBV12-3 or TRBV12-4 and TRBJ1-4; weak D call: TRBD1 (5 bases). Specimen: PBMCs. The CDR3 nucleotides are TGTGCCAGCAGTTTATTGAGGGGCACTAATGAAAAACTGTTTTTT. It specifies CASSLLRGTNEKLFF.